The clone carrying this T cell receptor (beta chain) was found many times. What it recognizes is unknown. Researchers reported that TCR beta cDNA libraries carried unique molecular identifiers. T cells, about 0.95 to 10 million of them, yielded about half a million cDNA molecules. MiXCR, applied by TCRdb to the PCR reads, yields one record per CDR3 protein. This sample carries over 700,000 distinct CDR3 sequences, roughly 27% of them seen once, and the ten largest clones take around 0.6%. This record comes from a study of post-analysis software for immune sequencing data. Study details: Included among the disease courses, which were recorded for the cohort, were relapsing-remitting, secondary progressive and progressive-relapsing multiple sclerosis. Regarding the study as a whole: A few TRBV segments (TRBV5-6, TRBV5-1 and TRBV20-1 among them) occurred more frequently in patients than in controls. People with multiple sclerosis had a significantly lower normalized Chao1 diversity than controls did. The authors found that F measure strongly co-clustered same-batch samples.

V lost 6 bases to trimming and J lost 2 bases, with 15 bases between them. Per germline, CDR1 SQVTM and CDR2 ANQGSEA. The CDR3 length is 14 residues. The sequenced sample consisted of blood. The chain joins TRBV29-1 to TRBJ2-3, with D possibly being TRBD1 (6 bases). The sequence came from a girl aged 10 to 17 with multiple sclerosis. In DNA, the CDR3 is TGCAGCGTGGGGGACAAGATTGTCACAGATACGCAGTATTTT. Residues: CSVGDKIVTDTQYF.